One and the same sample provided the 12 T cell receptor beta chains below, sequenced in a study of blood T cell repertoires in COVID-19. Clones were sequenced by immunoSEQ multiplex PCR, and TCRdb holds only the in-frame ones, with some missing. The sample lists about 280,000 clones, approximately 90% occurring once. The sample taken for sequencing was PBMCs or T cells enriched from blood (not recorded which). Source of these receptors: a woman aged 40 to 50 who had recovered from COVID-19.

The chain couples TRBV28 to TRBJ2-1; possibly TRBD2 for D (6 bases). CDR1 MDHEN and CDR2 SYDVKM come from the germline V gene. This CDR3 is 15 amino acids long. V shed 4 bases and J shed 3 bases, with 13 bases lying between them. In nucleotides, the CDR3 is TGTGCCAGCAGTTCACCAAAGACTAGCTACAATGAGCAGTTCTTC. Residues: CASSSPKTSYNEQFF.

The rearrangement links TRBV2 to TRBJ1-1; D ambiguous. V was trimmed by 1 base and J by 6 bases, leaving 15 bases between them. The CDR3 contains 15 residues. Looked up from germline, CDR1 is SNHLY and CDR2 is FYNNEI. The CDR3 bases are TGTGCCAGCAGTGAAGGGCGGGTAGGGCTTCCTGAAGCTTTCTTT. It specifies CASSEGRVGLPEAFF.

This clone showed up just a few times. The V call is TRBV19, the J call TRBJ1-5, with no clear D. In germline, CDR1 is LNHDA, CDR2 SQIVND (reference sequence). The V end was cut by 5 bases, the J end by 4 bases, with 18 bases between. The CDR3 is 16 amino acids. Here the CDR3 DNA reads TGTGCCAGTAGTTTGGTCGGACCCCCGGGAAATCAGCCCCAGCATTTT. Translation: CASSLVGPPGNQPQHF.

This clone has a handful of counts. A read error may account for a junction end that differs from germline. The chain couples TRBV20-1 to TRBJ2-2; 9 nucleotides agree with TRBD2. This CDR3 region has 15 residues. The V gene's germline CDR1 is DFQATT and CDR2 SNEGSKA (reference sequence). The CDR3: CSASSASGNSGELFF. For the CDR3, the DNA is TGCAGTGCTAGTTCGGCTAGCGGGAACAGCGGGGAGCTGTTTTTT.

The rearrangement links TRBV5-1 to TRBJ1-1; D gene unclear. Germline V CDR1 and CDR2: SGHRS, YFSETQ. The V end lost 7 bases, the J end lost 0 bases, and 10 bases lay between the germline ends. The length of the CDR3 is 13 residues. The CDR3 spells CASHGLLNTEAFF. The CDR3 DNA reads TGCGCCAGCCACGGACTGTTGAACACTGAAGCTTTCTTT.

V is TRBV15 and J is TRBJ1-1; D possibly corresponds to TRBD1 (5 bases). CDR3 size: 12 residues. The germline V gene encodes CDR1 LNHNV and CDR2 YYDKDF (reference sequence). With 5 bases removed from V and 4 bases from J, the gap between germline ends came to 8 bases. This CDR3 is CATSRGFTEAFF. CDR3 coding DNA: TGTGCCACCAGCCGGGGGTTCACTGAAGCTTTCTTT.

This rearrangement joins TRBV7-9 to TRBJ2-5, with 7 bases matching TRBD1. With 6 bases clipped from V and 2 bases from J, the junction kept 6 bases outside the gene matches. The CDR3 is 14 residues long. In germline, CDR1 is SEHNR, CDR2 FQNEAQ (reference sequence). Here the CDR3 DNA reads TGTGCCAGCAGACCACAGGGGACGCAAGAGACCCAGTACTTC. Translating it yields CASRPQGTQETQYF. The full variable domain, rest sourced from reference TRBV7-9 and TRBJ2-5, is DTGVSQNPRHKITKRGQNVTFRCDPISEHNRLYWYRQTLGQGPEFLTYFQNEAQLEKSRLLSDRFSAERPKGSFSTLEIQRTEQGDSAMYLCASRPQGTQETQYFGPGTRLLVL.

The chain links TRBV9 to TRBJ2-1; TRBD2 is a possible D gene (5 bases). Trimming removed 4 bases at V and 7 bases at J, with 15 bases between. CDR3 length equals 14 residues. CDR1 is SGDLS, CDR2 YYNGEE, per germline. The CDR3 bases are TGTGCCAGCAGCTCCCACCGGGGTATAAATGAGCAGTTCTTC. Encoded protein: CASSSHRGINEQFF.

The V gene is TRBV12-5, the J gene TRBJ1-1, with unresolved D. The V end was cut by 1 base, the J end by 1 base, with 10 bases between. Germline V gives CDR1 LGHNT, CDR2 FRNRAP. The CDR3 sequence is 15 residues long. The CDR3 DNA reads as TGTGCTAGTGGTTTGGGAGGCGGCGGGAACACTGAAGCTTTCTTT. Translating it yields CASGLGGGGNTEAFF. The full variable domain, with the rest looked up from reference TRBV12-5 and TRBJ1-1, is DARVTQTPRHKVTEMGQEVTMRCQPILGHNTVFWYRQTMMQGLELLAYFRNRAPLDDSGMPKDRFSAEMPDATLATLKIQPSEPRDSAVYFCASGLGGGGNTEAFFGQGTRLTVV.

The V gene is TRBV28, the J gene TRBJ1-5; 7 nucleotides line up with TRBD1. With V trimmed by 9 bases and J by 6 bases, 17 bases remained unmatched. CDR1 is MDHEN and CDR2 is SYDVKM in the germline V gene. This CDR3 has 16 amino acids. In DNA, the CDR3 is TGTGCCAGTTACACTTGGAACAGGGGAGGTGGTCAGCCCCAGCATTTT. It specifies CASYTWNRGGGQPQHF.

This chain uses TRBV6-6 with TRBJ2-1, with D unclear. This CDR3 is built from 13 residues. Germline lookup yields CDR1 MNHNY and CDR2 SVGAGI (reference sequence). The V end lost 7 bases, the J end lost 3 bases, and 10 bases lay between the germline ends. The CDR3, as DNA: TGTGCCAGCATGAATATAGTCTACAATGAGCAGTTCTTC. This sequence encodes CASMNIVYNEQFF.

V usage is TRBV15 and J usage is TRBJ1-1; D is possibly TRBD1 (5 bases). Trimming cost V 0 bases and J 4 bases, with 15 bases left between them. Germline lookup yields CDR1 LNHNV and CDR2 YYDKDF (reference sequence). The CDR3 is 16 residues long. CDR3 region: CATSREFDSLRTEAFF. CDR3 nucleotide sequence: TGTGCCACCAGCAGAGAATTCGACAGCTTGCGCACTGAAGCTTTCTTT.